The clone carrying this TCR beta chain was counted at least ten times. Its antigen is not known. TCRdb ran MiXCR on the reads and lists one entry per CDR3 protein. The data show more than 250,000 distinct CDR3 sequences, around 25% seen once. Germline-derived CDR1 and CDR2 are ENHRY and SYGVKD. After removal of 11 bases from V and 0 bases from J, the junction contained 11 bases not matched to a gene. The CDR3 has 15 residues. This entry comes from a study of T cell repertoires in cytomegalovirus infection. Study-level background: The study used recently identified HLA-C-restricted and well-studied HLA-B-restricted CMV epitopes. A matching HLA type, together with CMV infection, was signaled by public TCR beta signatures.

Notes on the study in general: It was HLA-C-restricted CMV-specific TCR beta clonotypes that dominated the response ex vivo. Carriers of CMV and the relevant HLA type were discriminated by public TCR beta frequency.

The gene calls are TRBV10-3 and TRBJ2-3, with 7 bases identical to TRBD1. The clonotype originates from a human donor in good health (CMV status not recorded). Some clones in this sample may be carry-over from other donors' samples. Sequencing used cultured PBMCs, obtained from culture after CMV antigen stimulation. The CDR3: CALSRQGKSTDTQYF. In DNA form, the CDR3 reads TGTGCCCTATCAAGACAGGGAAAAAGCACAGATACGCAGTATTTT.